This T cell receptor (beta chain) was documented in a study of blood T cell repertoires in COVID-19. Study details: Sample material is recorded as cDNA or gDNA derived from T cells, B-cell-depleted T cells, or PBMCs.

The participants were between about 18 and 90 years old and came from 24 US areas. Donors were grouped by their self-reported clinical history. Original data processing: Nucleated cell number was recorded as an estimate derived from reference gene primer amplification. Assay used: immunoSEQ multiplex PCR; TCRdb lists only in-frame clones, some missing. V, J and clone size reflect that table, while D and trimming were determined from the DNA. The sample records 150,000 to 200,000 clones, around three quarters being singletons. With 6 bases removed from V and 4 bases from J, the gap between germline ends came to 4 bases. The length of the CDR3 is 11 residues. Germline V gene data show CDR1 as MNHEY and CDR2 as SVGAGI. As for this clone: A clone one base away is much larger, so this may be a read error.

The chain is built from TRBV6-5 and TRBJ1-5; unclear D gene. The sample taken for sequencing was PBMCs or T cells enriched from blood (not recorded which). The receptor's source is a woman in her 50s with acute COVID-19. This CDR3 is CASSMNQPQHF. CDR3 in DNA: TGTGCCAGCAGCATGAATCAGCCCCAGCATTTT.